Listed below are T cell receptor beta chains from one sample, sequenced in a study of T cell changes during pregnancy in multiple sclerosis. The assay was immunoSEQ multiplex PCR, and TCRdb's table has in-frame clones only and misses some. The sample has about 52,000 clones, about 92% seen once; the top ten hold 0.65% to 0.85%. The sequences come from CD4+ T cells from peripheral blood mononuclear cells, collected in the third trimester of pregnancy. Receptors originate from a female donor with multiple sclerosis, enrolled in a pregnancy study. The CDR3 runs from the conserved cysteine through the conserved F or W. A D gene is named only where the DNA matches it firmly. Only part of the rows carry a size: once, few, many, or a class if the clone is expanded.

CDR3 DNA	CDR3 protein	J gene	D gene	clone size	V gene
TGCGCCAGCAGTGACATGGCGGGAAGGGGGCAGTTCTTC	CASSDMAGRGQFF	TRBJ2-1	NA	NA	TRBV10-1
TGTGCCAGCACCCACCAGCAGGGTATTCGCGAGCAGTACTTC	CASTHQQGIREQYF	TRBJ2-7	NA	NA	TRBV6-6
TGTGCCAGCAGCAAGAAGGGACAGGGGAATTCACCCCTCCACTTT	CASSKKGQGNSPLHF	TRBJ1-6	TRBD1	NA	TRBV7-3
TGTGCCAGCAGTCTTTTAGAGGAGGATTCACCCCTCCACTTT	CASSLLEEDSPLHF	TRBJ1-6	NA	NA	TRBV5-4
TGTGCCAGCAGCTTGGCAGGACAGGGGGCATCCCTGGGCAATCAGCCCCAGCATTTT	CASSLAGQGASLGNQPQHF	TRBJ1-5	TRBD1	NA	TRBV5-6
TGTGCCAGCAGCCAGGACAGGTTTTCCAATCAGCCCCAGCATTTT	CASSQDRFSNQPQHF	TRBJ1-5	TRBD1	NA	TRBV7-2
TGTGCCAGTACGGTCCTGCCGGCGGCCGGAAACACCATATATTTT	CASTVLPAAGNTIYF	TRBJ1-3	NA	NA	TRBV19
TGTGCCAGCAGCTTACTAGGGCGGGGGGATAAGCAGTACTTC	CASSLLGRGDKQYF	TRBJ2-7	TRBD2	once	TRBV7-2
TGTGCCAGTAGTATATCGGGACTAGTGAGTGAGCAGTTCTTC	CASSISGLVSEQFF	TRBJ2-1	TRBD2	few	TRBV19
TGTGCCATCAGTGATCGCAGCGATGAGCAGTTCTTC	CAISDRSDEQFF	TRBJ2-1	NA	NA	TRBV10-3
TGTGCCAGTAGTCTCCCGACAGGGACTGGAAACACCATATATTTT	CASSLPTGTGNTIYF	TRBJ1-3	TRBD1	NA	TRBV19
TGTGCCAGCAGTTACCCCGGCAGGGCACCCCTCCACTTT	CASSYPGRAPLHF	TRBJ1-6	NA	NA	TRBV6-6
TGTGCGGCCGGGAGAGGAAACACCGGGGAGCTGTTTTTT	CAAGRGNTGELFF	TRBJ2-2	NA	NA	TRBV5-4
TGTGCCACCCGGACAGGGGGGACTGAAGCTTTCTTT	CATRTGGTEAFF	TRBJ1-1	TRBD1	NA	TRBV6-6
TGTGCCAGCAGCTTAATGGGGACAGGGTCTAAGAATTCACCCCTCCACTTT	CASSLMGTGSKNSPLHF	TRBJ1-6	TRBD1	NA	TRBV7-2
TGTGCCAGCAGCTCGTCGCGAGGGCCCAATGGCTACACCTTC	CASSSSRGPNGYTF	TRBJ1-2	NA	NA	TRBV7-9
TGTGCCAGCAGCGTACTAGCGGGGGGCCCGAGGAATGAGCAGTTCTTC	CASSVLAGGPRNEQFF	TRBJ2-1	TRBD2	NA	TRBV9
TGTGCCAGCAGCCCGCGACTAGCGGGGGCCGGGGATGAGCAGTTCTTC	CASSPRLAGAGDEQFF	TRBJ2-1	TRBD2	NA	TRBV11-3